Presented here are 27 T cell receptor beta chains from one specimen sequenced in a study of T cells expressing NK-cell markers (dated by TCRdb to 2020 to 2022). The method behind the library was 5' RACE. Sequencing was performed on an Illumina HiSeq 2000. The reads went through TCRdb reprocessing, and each CDR3 protein sequence gets one entry with no DNA. The sample table on file contains 350,000 to 400,000 distinct CDR3 sequences. The biggest ten clones account for around 10% of the sample. The sample comprised blood T cells: a sorted CD56 or NKG2C T cell subset, CD4+ or CD8+ T cells, or bulk PBMC T cells (not recorded which). Receptors were obtained from a woman aged 45-59 years in good health. Donor details come from another sample of the same person, matched by shared clones.

V usage is TRBV7-2 and J usage is TRBJ2-5; there is no DNA to check the TCRdb D call of TRBD2. Germline V gene lookup returns CDR1 SGHTA and CDR2 FQGNSA. The CDR3 consists of 13 residues. The CDR3 here is CASRGRFQETQYF.

The V gene is TRBV12-3 or TRBV12-4, the J gene TRBJ2-1; TCRdb names TRBD2, which stays unverified in the absence of DNA. The CDR3 spans 16 residues. The CDR3 region is CASSSGLAGGPGEQFF.

The chain recombines TRBV20-1 with TRBJ2-1; TCRdb's D gene call, TRBD1, goes unchecked for lack of DNA. Germline V gives CDR1 DFQATT, CDR2 SNEGSKA (reference sequence). CDR3 length: 18 residues. The CDR3 loop reads CSARTPRGGLNPMNEQFF.

The genes are TRBV24-1 and TRBJ2-2; TCRdb outputs TRBD1, but without DNA this stays unchecked. Germline CDR1 KGHDR, CDR2 SFDVKD. This CDR3 is built from 18 residues. CDR3 loop: CATSDPGGTGANTGELFF.

CDR3: CASSLTPTDTQYF. This rearrangement joins TRBV11-2 to TRBJ2-3. Per the germline V gene, CDR1 is SGHAT and CDR2 is FQNNGV. This CDR3 comprises 13 residues.

The chain couples TRBV12-3 or TRBV12-4 to TRBJ1-5; the TRBD1 assignment by TCRdb is unverifiable without DNA. This CDR3 region has 15 residues. CDR3 loop: CASRSTGGGNQPQHF.

This chain joins TRBV29-1 and TRBJ2-6; TCRdb lists TRBD2, though no DNA is available to test this call. The CDR3 spans 16 residues. CDR1 SQVTM and CDR2 ANQGSEA come from the germline V gene. The CDR3 loop is CSVEDISLPGANVLTF.

This rearrangement joins TRBV19 to TRBJ2-2; as DNA is missing, the TRBD2 call by TCRdb cannot be tested. CDR1 LNHDA and CDR2 SQIVND come from the germline V gene (reference sequence). The CDR3 is 16 amino acids. CDR3 in amino acids: CASSVLAGVGTGELFF.

The V gene is TRBV27, the J gene TRBJ2-1; the TRBD2 assignment by TCRdb is unverifiable without DNA. The CDR3 spans 12 residues. Looked up from germline, CDR1 is MNHEY and CDR2 is SMNVEV (reference sequence). The CDR3 loop is CASSHLVGEQFF.

J is TRBJ2-4 and V is TRBV14. Germline V gene sequence: CDR1 SGHDN, CDR2 FVKESK. The CDR3 spans 14 residues. CDR3 sequence: CASSPLVAKNIQYF.

V is TRBV9 and J is TRBJ2-1. Germline lookup yields CDR1 SGDLS and CDR2 YYNGEE. CDR3 size: 13 residues. The CDR3 loop is CASSVGPYNEQFF.

The chain has TRBV7-3 and TRBJ2-5. From germline, CDR1 is SGHTA and CDR2 FQGTGA. The CDR3 length is 15 residues. The CDR3 region is CASSLWPGPYETQYF.

The V call is TRBV12-3 or TRBV12-4, the J call TRBJ1-1; no DNA is available, so the TRBD1 call from TCRdb remains unchecked. The CDR3 covers 13 residues. CDR3 region: CASGVGVGTEAFF.

The rearrangement joins TRBV12-3 or TRBV12-4 to TRBJ1-2; TCRdb proposes TRBD1, but this gene call is untestable without DNA. The CDR3 runs 15 residues. This CDR3 reads CASRGTALRVDGYTF.

CDR3 loop: CSVYRTSGRSGANEQFF. The gene calls are TRBV29-1 and TRBJ2-1; TCRdb's D call of TRBD2 is untestable without DNA. This CDR3 has 17 residues. Germline lookup yields CDR1 SQVTM and CDR2 ANQGSEA.

The chain recombines TRBV28 with TRBJ2-3. The germline gives CDR1 MDHEN, CDR2 SYDVKM. This CDR3 region has 12 residues. The CDR3 here is CASMDQINTQYF. The full variable domain, completed using reference TRBV28 and TRBJ2-3, is DVKVTQSSRYLVKRTGEKVFLECVQDMDHENMFWYRQDPGLGLRLIYFSYDVKMKEKGDIPEGYSVSREKKERFSLILESASTNQTSMYLCASMDQINTQYFGPGTRLTVL.

CDR3 amino acids: CASSSRGEGWNEQFF. V and J are TRBV7-8 and TRBJ2-1; without DNA, the TCRdb call of TRBD2 cannot be checked. There are 15 residues in the CDR3. Germline-derived CDR1 and CDR2 are SGHVS and FQNEAQ.

This rearrangement joins TRBV7-7 to TRBJ2-3; TCRdb gives TRBD1 as the D gene, but with no DNA this cannot be confirmed. The CDR3 covers 15 residues. The V gene's germline CDR1 is SSHAT and CDR2 FNYEAQ (reference sequence). CDR3 sequence reads: CASSYRDSRTDTQYF. Complete variable domain (other parts from reference TRBV7-7 and TRBJ2-3): GAGVSQSPRYKVTKRGQDVTLRCDPISSHATLYWYQQALGQGPEFLTYFNYEAQPDKSGLPSDRFSAERPEGSISTLTIQRTEQRDSAMYRCASSYRDSRTDTQYFGPGTRLTVL.

The V gene is TRBV6-5, the J gene TRBJ2-5; TCRdb returns TRBD1, unconfirmable since there is no DNA. CDR3 length: 16 amino acids. Germline-derived CDR1 and CDR2 are MNHEY and SVGAGI. The CDR3: CASSHPGSAYQETQYF.

The chain employs TRBV4-1 and TRBJ1-2; TCRdb outputs TRBD1, but without DNA this stays unchecked. Per the germline V gene, CDR1 is MGHRA and CDR2 is YSYEKL. The CDR3 totals 15 residues. CDR3 residues: CASSQDNRVFRGYTF.

This chain uses TRBV27 with TRBJ2-1; TCRdb reports TRBD2, a call that lacks DNA to check it against. The CDR3 totals 12 residues. Germline CDR1 MNHEY, CDR2 SMNVEV (reference sequence). The CDR3 is CASSFGGVEQFF.

This CDR3 reads CASSKQGVGEQYF. The rearrangement joins TRBV12-3 or TRBV12-4 to TRBJ2-7; the D gene TCRdb calls, TRBD1, cannot be checked with no DNA. The CDR3 runs to 13 residues.

This clonotype is identified as large from frequency. The V call is TRBV7-2, the J call TRBJ2-3; TCRdb selects TRBD2, and the lack of DNA leaves this call unchecked. This CDR3 has 15 residues. Germline V CDR1 and CDR2: SGHTA, FQGNSA. CDR3 residues: CASSPGLAVTDTQYF. The full variable domain, in which reference TRBV7-2 and TRBJ2-3 provide the parts outside the CDR3, is GAGVSQSPSNKVTEKGKDVELRCDPISGHTALYWYRQSLGQGLEFLIYFQGNSAPDKSGLPSDRFSAERTGGSVSTLTIQRTQQEDSAVYLCASSPGLAVTDTQYFGPGTRLTVL.

The V call is TRBV9, the J call TRBJ2-1; TCRdb lists TRBD1, though no DNA is available to test this call. The CDR3 is made up of 15 amino acids. The germline gives CDR1 SGDLS, CDR2 YYNGEE. This CDR3 reads CASSSGTLFYNEQFF.

The gene calls are TRBV6-5 and TRBJ1-1. Germline values: CDR1 MNHEY, CDR2 SVGAGI. This CDR3 is built from 12 residues. The chain's CDR3 is CATSVLGTEAFF.

The rearrangement uses TRBV5-5 and TRBJ1-2; the TCRdb call, TRBD1, lacks DNA for checking. Germline CDR1 reads SGHKS; CDR2 reads YYEKEE (reference sequence). This CDR3 is built from 12 residues. CDR3 sequence reads: CASLGTGDGYTF.

The CDR3 region is CASSVQGTRSGANVLTF. The chain carries TRBV7-2 and TRBJ2-6; TCRdb proposes TRBD1, but this gene call is untestable without DNA. The CDR3 sequence is 17 residues long. CDR1 is SGHTA and CDR2 is FQGNSA in the germline V gene.